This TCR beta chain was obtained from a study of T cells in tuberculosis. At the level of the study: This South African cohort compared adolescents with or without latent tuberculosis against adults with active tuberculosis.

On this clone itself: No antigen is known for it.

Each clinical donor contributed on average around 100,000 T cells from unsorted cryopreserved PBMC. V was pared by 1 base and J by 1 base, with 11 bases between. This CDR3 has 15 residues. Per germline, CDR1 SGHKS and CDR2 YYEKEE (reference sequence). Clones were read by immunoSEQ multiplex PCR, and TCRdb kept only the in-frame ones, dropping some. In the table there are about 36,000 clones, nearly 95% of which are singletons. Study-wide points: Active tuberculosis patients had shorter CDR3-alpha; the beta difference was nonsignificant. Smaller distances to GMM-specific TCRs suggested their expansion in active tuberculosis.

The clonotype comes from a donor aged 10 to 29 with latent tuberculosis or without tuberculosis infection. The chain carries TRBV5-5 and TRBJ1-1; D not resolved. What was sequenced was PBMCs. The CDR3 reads CASSLSRGANTEAFF. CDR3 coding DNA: TGTGCCAGCAGCTTGTCGCGTGGAGCGAACACTGAAGCTTTCTTT.